This T cell receptor (beta chain) was found in a study of CD8+CD57+ T cells in acquired aplastic anemia. Study-level background: Mean yield of DNA from sorted CD4+ and CD8+ cells was 3 to 3.5 ug. Study-level points and caveats: Between patients and controls, CD8+ Simpson's diversity did not vary significantly.

This clonotype was counted between two and nine times. Its antigen is unknown. Sequenced patients had shown CD8+CD57+ cell expansion by flow cytometry. There were no patients without severe acquired aplastic anemia. The CDR3 contains 15 residues. Germline CDR1 LNHNV, CDR2 YYDKDF (reference sequence). V shed 0 bases and J shed 0 bases, with 8 bases lying between them. Genomic DNA, serving as template, underwent TCR beta VDJ and CDR3 profiling. TCRdb reprocessed the reads with MiXCR, giving one entry per CDR3 protein. Here the sample spans 180,000 or so distinct CDR3 sequences, 47% being singletons. V and J are TRBV15 and TRBJ2-5, with D tentatively TRBD2 (5 bases). The receptor was derived from a human donor with aplastic anemia. Material for sequencing was sorted CD4+, CD8+, or CD8+CD57+ T cells (not recorded which) from PBMCs. The CDR3 coding sequence is TGTGCCACCAGCAGAGATACGGGGTACCAAGAGACCCAGTACTTC. Translation gives CATSRDTGYQETQYF. Filled out from reference TRBV15 and TRBJ2-5, the complete variable domain reads DAMVIQNPRYQVTQFGKPVTLSCSQTLNHNVMYWYQQKSSQAPKLLFHYYDKDFNNEADTPDNFQSRRPNTSFCFLDIRSPGLGDTAMYLCATSRDTGYQETQYFGPGTRLLVL.